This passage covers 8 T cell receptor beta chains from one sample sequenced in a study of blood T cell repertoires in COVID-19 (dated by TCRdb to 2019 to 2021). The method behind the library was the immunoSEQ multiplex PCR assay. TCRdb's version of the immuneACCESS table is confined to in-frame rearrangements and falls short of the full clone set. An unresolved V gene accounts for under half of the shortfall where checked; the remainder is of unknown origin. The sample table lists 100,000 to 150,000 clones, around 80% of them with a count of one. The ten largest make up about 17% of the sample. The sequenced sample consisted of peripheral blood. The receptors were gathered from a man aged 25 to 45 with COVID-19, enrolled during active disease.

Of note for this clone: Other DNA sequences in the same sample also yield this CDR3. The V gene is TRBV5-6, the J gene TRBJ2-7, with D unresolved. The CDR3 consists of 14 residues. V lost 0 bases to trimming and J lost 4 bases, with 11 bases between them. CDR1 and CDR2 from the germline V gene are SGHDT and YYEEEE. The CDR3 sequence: CASSLGALPYEQYF. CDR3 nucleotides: TGTGCCAGCAGCTTGGGTGCACTTCCGTACGAGCAGTACTTC.

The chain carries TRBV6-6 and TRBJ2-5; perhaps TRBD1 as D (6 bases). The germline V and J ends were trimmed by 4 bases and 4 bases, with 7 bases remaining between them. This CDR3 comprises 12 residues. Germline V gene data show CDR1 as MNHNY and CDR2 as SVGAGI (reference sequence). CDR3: CASSSDRETQYF. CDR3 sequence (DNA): TGTGCCAGCAGTTCGGACAGAGAGACCCAGTACTTC.

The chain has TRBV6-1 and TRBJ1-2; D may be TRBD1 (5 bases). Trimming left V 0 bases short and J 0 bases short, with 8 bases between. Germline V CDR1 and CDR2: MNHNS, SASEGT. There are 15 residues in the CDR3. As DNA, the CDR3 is TGTGCCAGCAGTGAAGCGCCGACAGCTAACTATGGCTACACCTTC. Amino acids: CASSEAPTANYGYTF.

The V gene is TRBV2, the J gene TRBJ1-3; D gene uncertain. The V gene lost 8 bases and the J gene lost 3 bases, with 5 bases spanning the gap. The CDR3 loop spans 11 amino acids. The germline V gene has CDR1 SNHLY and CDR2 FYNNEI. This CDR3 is CASLLGNTIYF. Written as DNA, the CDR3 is TGTGCCAGCTTACTTGGAAACACCATATATTTT.

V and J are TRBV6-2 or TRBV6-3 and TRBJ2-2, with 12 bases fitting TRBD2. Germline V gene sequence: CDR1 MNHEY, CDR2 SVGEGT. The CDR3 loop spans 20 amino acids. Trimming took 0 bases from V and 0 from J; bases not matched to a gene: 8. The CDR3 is CASSYSRLAGEITNTGELFF. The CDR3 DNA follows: TGTGCCAGCAGTTACTCGAGACTAGCGGGGGAGATTACGAACACCGGGGAGCTGTTTTTT.

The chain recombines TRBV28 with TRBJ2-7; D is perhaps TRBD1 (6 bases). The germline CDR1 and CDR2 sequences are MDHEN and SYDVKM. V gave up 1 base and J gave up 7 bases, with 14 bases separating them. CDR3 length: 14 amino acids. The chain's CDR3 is CASSLLYRVGEQYF. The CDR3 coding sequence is TGTGCCAGCAGTTTATTGTACAGGGTAGGGGAGCAGTACTTC.

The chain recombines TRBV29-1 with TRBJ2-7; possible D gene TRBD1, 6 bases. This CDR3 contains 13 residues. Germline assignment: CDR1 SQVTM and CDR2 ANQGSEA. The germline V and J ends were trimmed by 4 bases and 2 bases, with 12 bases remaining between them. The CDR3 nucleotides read TGCAGCGTTGGGACAGTGGGACCCTACGAGCAGTACTTC. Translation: CSVGTVGPYEQYF.

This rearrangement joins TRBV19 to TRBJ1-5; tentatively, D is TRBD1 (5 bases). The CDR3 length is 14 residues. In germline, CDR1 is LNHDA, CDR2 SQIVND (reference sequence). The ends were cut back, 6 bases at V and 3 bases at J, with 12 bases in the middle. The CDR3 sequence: CASRRQGANQPQHF. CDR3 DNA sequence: TGTGCCAGTAGAAGGCAGGGTGCCAATCAGCCCCAGCATTTT.